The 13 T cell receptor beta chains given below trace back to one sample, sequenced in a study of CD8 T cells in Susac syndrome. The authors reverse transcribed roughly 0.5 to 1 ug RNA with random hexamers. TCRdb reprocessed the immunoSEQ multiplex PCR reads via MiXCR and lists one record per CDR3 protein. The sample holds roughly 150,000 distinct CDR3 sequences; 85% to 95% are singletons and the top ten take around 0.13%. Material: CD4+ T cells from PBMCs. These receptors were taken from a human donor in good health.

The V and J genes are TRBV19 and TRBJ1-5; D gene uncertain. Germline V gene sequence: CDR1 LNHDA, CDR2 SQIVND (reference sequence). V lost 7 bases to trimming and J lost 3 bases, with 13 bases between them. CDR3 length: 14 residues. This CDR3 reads CASTAEIINQPQHF. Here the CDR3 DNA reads TGTGCCAGTACTGCCGAGATAATCAATCAGCCCCAGCATTTT.

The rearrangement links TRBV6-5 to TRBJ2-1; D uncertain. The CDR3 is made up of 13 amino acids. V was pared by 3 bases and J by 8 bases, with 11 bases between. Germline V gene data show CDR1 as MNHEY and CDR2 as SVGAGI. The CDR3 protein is CASSYRSNDEQFF. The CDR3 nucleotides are TGTGCCAGCAGTTATCGCAGTAACGATGAGCAGTTCTTC.

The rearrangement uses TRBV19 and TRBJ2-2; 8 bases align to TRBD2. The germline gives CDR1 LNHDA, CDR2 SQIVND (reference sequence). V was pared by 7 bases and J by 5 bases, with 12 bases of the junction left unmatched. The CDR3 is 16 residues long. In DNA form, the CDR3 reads TGTGCCAGTATATTGAGCGGGGGCCTTTGGACCGGGGAGCTGTTTTTT. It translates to CASILSGGLWTGELFF.

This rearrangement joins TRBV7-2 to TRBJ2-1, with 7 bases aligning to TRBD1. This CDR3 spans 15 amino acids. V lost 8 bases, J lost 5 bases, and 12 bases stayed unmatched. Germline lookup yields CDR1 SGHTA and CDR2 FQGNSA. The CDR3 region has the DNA TGTGCCAGCTCCCTTACAGGGGTTCTCCACAATGAGCAGTTCTTC. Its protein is CASSLTGVLHNEQFF.

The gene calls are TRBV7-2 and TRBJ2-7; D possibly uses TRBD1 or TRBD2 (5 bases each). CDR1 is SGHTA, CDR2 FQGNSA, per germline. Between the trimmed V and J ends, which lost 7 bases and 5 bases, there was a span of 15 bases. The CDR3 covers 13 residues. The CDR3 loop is CASTPSRGHEQYF. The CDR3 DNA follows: TGTGCCAGCACCCCCTCGAGGGGCCACGAGCAGTACTTC.

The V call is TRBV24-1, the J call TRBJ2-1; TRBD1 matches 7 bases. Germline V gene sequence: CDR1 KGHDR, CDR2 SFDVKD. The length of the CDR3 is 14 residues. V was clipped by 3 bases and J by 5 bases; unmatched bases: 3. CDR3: CATSDTGQDNEQFF. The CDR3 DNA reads TGTGCCACCAGTGATACCGGACAGGACAATGAGCAGTTCTTC.

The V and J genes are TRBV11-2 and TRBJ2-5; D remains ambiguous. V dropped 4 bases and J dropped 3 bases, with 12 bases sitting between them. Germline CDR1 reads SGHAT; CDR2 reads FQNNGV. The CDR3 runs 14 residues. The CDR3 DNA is TGTGCCAGCAGCTCCTTGGACCGAAAAGAGACCCAGTACTTC. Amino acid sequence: CASSSLDRKETQYF. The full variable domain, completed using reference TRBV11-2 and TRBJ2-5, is EAGVAQSPRYKIIEKRQSVAFWCNPISGHATLYWYQQILGQGPKLLIQFQNNGVVDDSQLPKDRFSAERLKGVDSTLKIQPAKLEDSAVYLCASSSLDRKETQYFGPGTRLLVL.

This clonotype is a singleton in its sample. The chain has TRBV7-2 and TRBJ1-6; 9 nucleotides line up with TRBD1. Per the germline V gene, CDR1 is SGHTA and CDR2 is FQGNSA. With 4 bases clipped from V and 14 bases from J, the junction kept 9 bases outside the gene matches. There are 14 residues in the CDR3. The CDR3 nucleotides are TGTGCCAGCAGCTCCTATGGACAGGGGTTGGCCCTCCACTTT. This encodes CASSSYGQGLALHF.

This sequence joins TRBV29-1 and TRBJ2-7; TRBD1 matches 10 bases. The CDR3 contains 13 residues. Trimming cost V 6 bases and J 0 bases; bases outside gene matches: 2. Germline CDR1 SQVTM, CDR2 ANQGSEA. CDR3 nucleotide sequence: TGCAGCGTGGGACAGGGGAGCTCCTACGAGCAGTACTTC. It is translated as CSVGQGSSYEQYF.

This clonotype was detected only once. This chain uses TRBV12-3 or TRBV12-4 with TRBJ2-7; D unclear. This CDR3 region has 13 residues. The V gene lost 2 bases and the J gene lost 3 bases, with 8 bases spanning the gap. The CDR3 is CASSLSTVYEQYF. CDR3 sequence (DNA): TGTGCCAGCAGTTTATCGACGGTCTACGAGCAGTACTTC.

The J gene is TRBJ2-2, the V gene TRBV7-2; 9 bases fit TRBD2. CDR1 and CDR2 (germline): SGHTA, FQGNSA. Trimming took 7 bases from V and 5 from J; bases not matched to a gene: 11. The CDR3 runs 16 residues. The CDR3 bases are TGTGCCAGCACCCTGAAGGGTAGCGGGGGTACCGGGGAGCTGTTTTTT. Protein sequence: CASTLKGSGGTGELFF.

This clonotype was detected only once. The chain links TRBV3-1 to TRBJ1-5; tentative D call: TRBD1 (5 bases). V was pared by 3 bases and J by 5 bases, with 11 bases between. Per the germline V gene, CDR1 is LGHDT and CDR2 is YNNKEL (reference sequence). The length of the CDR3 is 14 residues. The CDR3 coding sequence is TGTGCCAGCAGCCAGGCAGGGCCCTATCAGCCCCAGCATTTT. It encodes CASSQAGPYQPQHF.

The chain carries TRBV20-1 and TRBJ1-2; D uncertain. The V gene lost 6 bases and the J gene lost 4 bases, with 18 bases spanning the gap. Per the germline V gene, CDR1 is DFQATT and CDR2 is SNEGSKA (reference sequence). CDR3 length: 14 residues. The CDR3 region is CSAPPAEGRYGYTF. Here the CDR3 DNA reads TGCAGTGCCCCTCCGGCGGAGGGCCGCTATGGCTACACCTTC.